These T cell receptor beta chains were read from a single sample in a study of beta chain features in type 1 diabetes. Libraries were prepared by immunoSEQ multiplex PCR; TCRdb keeps only in-frame clonotypes and omits some of them. The data show 130,000 to 150,000 clones, with under 60% seen just once and approximately 0.4% held by the top ten. Sequences were obtained from Tregs from blood. The receptor set was obtained from a man younger than 35 in good health. Each CDR3 is given with its conserved first and last residue. A D gene is named only where the DNA matches it firmly. Clone size is not always given. Where it is, it says once, few, many or a class for expanded clones.

D gene	clone size	J gene	V gene	CDR3 DNA	CDR3 protein
NA	few	TRBJ1-1	TRBV7-9	TGTGCCAGCAGCTTAGGTCAGGTGAACACTGAAGCTTTCTTT	CASSLGQVNTEAFF
NA	NA	TRBJ2-7	TRBV20-1	TGCAGTGCGAGTACTAGCTACGAGCAGTACTTC	CSASTSYEQYF
TRBD2	few	TRBJ2-1	TRBV29-1	TGCAGCGTCCCCCCGAGCGGGACTTACAATGAGCAGTTCTTC	CSVPPSGTYNEQFF
TRBD1	NA	TRBJ1-1	TRBV4-3	TGCGCCAGCAGCCAAGACCGACAGGGGGCGAACACTGAAGCTTTCTTT	CASSQDRQGANTEAFF
NA	NA	TRBJ2-7	TRBV6-1	TGTGCCAGTAGGAGTTTCCCCCTCTCCTACGAGCAGTACTTC	CASRSFPLSYEQYF
NA	NA	TRBJ2-1	TRBV7-9	TGTGCCAGCAGCCGGACTGGGAGCTCCTACAATGAGCAGTTCTTC	CASSRTGSSYNEQFF
NA	NA	TRBJ2-3	TRBV7-3	TGTGCCAGCAGCTGGGGTGTGGGGCAGGATACGCAGTATTTT	CASSWGVGQDTQYF
NA	NA	TRBJ1-1	TRBV4-3	TGCGCCAGCAGCCAAGCCCAGGTGAACACTGAAGCTTTCTTT	CASSQAQVNTEAFF
TRBD2	NA	TRBJ2-1	TRBV6-5	TGTGCCAGCAGTTACGTGTCTAGCGGGGGAAATGAGCAGTTCTTC	CASSYVSSGGNEQFF
TRBD1	NA	TRBJ2-7	TRBV29-1	TGCAGCGTTGTCCGGGACAGCCGCTACGAGCAGTACTTC	CSVVRDSRYEQYF
NA	few	TRBJ2-2	TRBV19	TGTGCCAGTAACCGCGGGATCCCCACCGGGGAGCTGTTTTTT	CASNRGIPTGELFF
NA	NA	TRBJ1-1	TRBV7-9	TGTGCCAGCAGCCGGAGGGGATGGGGCACTGAAGCTTTCTTT	CASSRRGWGTEAFF
NA	NA	TRBJ2-7	TRBV7-2	TGTGCCAGCAGCATAATCGTTTCCTACGAGCAGTACTTC	CASSIIVSYEQYF
NA	once	TRBJ2-7	TRBV2	TGTGCCAGCAGTGAAGCCCACGTCGGGGGTGAGCAGTACTTC	CASSEAHVGGEQYF
TRBD1	once	TRBJ2-7	TRBV6-5	TGTGCCAGCAGTTATGGGACAGGAGGAACCTACGAGCAGTACTTC	CASSYGTGGTYEQYF
NA	NA	TRBJ2-5	TRBV4-2	TGTGCCAGCAGCCAAGTGGTGACAGGACTTCAAGAGACCCAGTACTTC	CASSQVVTGLQETQYF
TRBD1	NA	TRBJ1-2	TRBV4-2	TGTGCCAGCAGCCGAGACAGGGTCCGGGACTATGGCTACACCTTC	CASSRDRVRDYGYTF
TRBD1	few	TRBJ1-2	TRBV2	TGTGCCAGCATTGACCGGGACAGGGCATCCTATGGCTACACCTTC	CASIDRDRASYGYTF
TRBD1	few	TRBJ1-1	TRBV29-1	TGCAGCGCCCACCGGGACAGGGGGATCGTCGGCACTGAAGCTTTCTTT	CSAHRDRGIVGTEAFF
TRBD2	NA	TRBJ2-3	TRBV19	TGTGCCAGTAGTCCGGGCCGACTAGCGGGAGGCGGAAATACGCAGTATTTT	CASSPGRLAGGGNTQYF
TRBD1	NA	TRBJ1-3	TRBV9	TGTGCCAGCAGCGTAGGGCGGACAGGGTCTGGAAACACCATATATTTT	CASSVGRTGSGNTIYF
TRBD1	NA	TRBJ2-3	TRBV2	TGTGCCAGCAGCATACCCGGGACAGAAGACACAGATACGCAGTATTTT	CASSIPGTEDTDTQYF
TRBD1	NA	TRBJ2-7	TRBV5-1	TGCGCCAGCAGCTTGTCAGGGGGATACGAGCAGTACTTC	CASSLSGGYEQYF
NA	few	TRBJ2-7	TRBV7-9	TGTGCCAGCAGCCCACGCGGAGACCGTGGCTACTACGAGCAGTACTTC	CASSPRGDRGYYEQYF
TRBD2	once	TRBJ2-7	TRBV19	TGTGCCAGTAGTATAGGTCTAGCGGGGGCGCGGAACGAGCAGTACTTC	CASSIGLAGARNEQYF
TRBD2	NA	TRBJ2-5	TRBV2	TGTGCCAGCAGGGGGACTAGCGGGAGGGCCGGAGAGACCCAGTACTTC	CASRGTSGRAGETQYF
NA	few	TRBJ2-7	TRBV2	TGTGCCAGCAGATACCCTCCAGGGATGGGCTCCTACGAGCAGTACTTC	CASRYPPGMGSYEQYF
TRBD2	NA	TRBJ2-1	TRBV4-3	TGCGCCAGCAGCCAAGCTGAACTAGCGGACAATGAGCAGTTCTTC	CASSQAELADNEQFF
TRBD1	NA	TRBJ1-5	TRBV5-1	TGCGCCAGCAGCTTAGGACAGGGGGACAATCAGCCCCAGCATTTT	CASSLGQGDNQPQHF
NA	NA	TRBJ2-2	TRBV7-2	TGTGCCAGCTCCGATTTCGGGGGAGGAACCGGGGAGCTGTTTTTT	CASSDFGGGTGELFF
TRBD1	NA	TRBJ1-2	TRBV5-1	TGCGCCAGCAGACCGACCGGGACAGGGGTTGATGGCTACACCTTC	CASRPTGTGVDGYTF
TRBD1	NA	TRBJ2-7	TRBV5-4	TGTGCCAGCAGCTTTAGGACAGGGCCCTACGAGCAGTACTTC	CASSFRTGPYEQYF
NA	NA	TRBJ1-2	TRBV7-9	TGTGCCAGCAGCTCCAAGGGAGACAATGGCTACACCTTC	CASSSKGDNGYTF